The 22 T cell receptor beta chains presented below share a single source sample, sequenced in a study of shared clonotypes between healthy human individuals. The data were produced by immunoSEQ multiplex PCR, yet TCRdb's version contains in-frame clones alone and is incomplete. The sample lists a few million clones; approximately 94% were seen once. Sequenced material: naive CD4+ T cells sorted from blood. Indicated subset: CD45RA+ positively selected. Source of these receptors: a man aged 18 to 29 in good health.

The CDR3 DNA reads as TGTGCCAGCAGCCCCCACGAGAGCATGAACACTGAAGCTTTCTTT. Translated, it gives CASSPHESMNTEAFF. J is TRBJ1-1 and V is TRBV7-9; D is uncertain. From germline, CDR1 is SEHNR and CDR2 FQNEAQ (reference sequence). Trimming shortened V by 5 bases and J by 0 bases, and 13 bases separated the two germline ends. The CDR3 loop spans 15 amino acids.

This clone is a singleton in its sample. V usage is TRBV5-8 and J usage is TRBJ2-7; D is tentatively TRBD1 or TRBD2 (5 bases each). The germline V and J ends were trimmed by 4 bases and 2 bases, with 10 bases remaining between them. The germline V gene encodes CDR1 SGHTS and CDR2 YDEGEE. This CDR3 region has 13 residues. The CDR3 DNA sequence: TGTGCCAGCAGCCGGGACGGCACCTACGAGCAGTACTTC. Its translation: CASSRDGTYEQYF.

This chain links TRBV25-1 with TRBJ2-2, with D perhaps given as TRBD1 or TRBD2 (5 bases each). Trimming took off 2 bases at V and 3 bases at J, with 10 bases between the two ends. This CDR3 contains 15 residues. Germline V gives CDR1 MGHDK, CDR2 SYGVNS. The CDR3 is CASSEAWGYTGELFF. Written as DNA, the CDR3 is TGTGCCAGCAGTGAAGCGTGGGGGTACACCGGGGAGCTGTTTTTT.

Comments on this clone: Other nucleotide sequences in the sample specify the same CDR3. V usage is TRBV4-1 and J usage is TRBJ1-2; D gene ambiguous. This CDR3 has 13 residues. V lost 1 base and J 4 bases, leaving 7 bases between the germline ends. Germline assignment: CDR1 MGHRA and CDR2 YSYEKL. The CDR3 coding sequence is TGCGCCAGCAGCCAAGGGGGTGGCTATGGCTACACCTTC. The encoded protein is CASSQGGGYGYTF.

Worth noting for this clone: Additional DNA sequences in this sample encode the identical CDR3. The chain employs TRBV11-2 and TRBJ2-3; possibly TRBD2 for D (6 bases). V was clipped by 1 base and J by 1 base, with 6 bases between them. CDR1 and CDR2 from the germline V gene are SGHAT and FQNNGV. The CDR3 length is 14 residues. CDR3 region: CASSLGGGTDTQYF. The CDR3 region has the DNA TGTGCCAGCAGCTTAGGGGGGGGCACAGATACGCAGTATTTT. The whole variable domain, filled in from reference TRBV11-2 and TRBJ2-3, reads EAGVAQSPRYKIIEKRQSVAFWCNPISGHATLYWYQQILGQGPKLLIQFQNNGVVDDSQLPKDRFSAERLKGVDSTLKIQPAKLEDSAVYLCASSLGGGTDTQYFGPGTRLTVL.

As to this clone: Other DNA sequences in this specimen translate into the identical CDR3. This chain links TRBV20-1 with TRBJ2-1, with D possibly being TRBD1 (6 bases). V dropped 5 bases and J dropped 9 bases, with 8 bases sitting between them. Germline V gene lookup returns CDR1 DFQATT and CDR2 SNEGSKA (reference sequence). The CDR3 runs to 10 residues. CDR3: CSAPRGEQFF. For the CDR3, the DNA is TGCAGTGCTCCCAGGGGTGAGCAGTTCTTC.

The gene calls are TRBV10-1 and TRBJ2-7; D is unclear. The CDR3 sequence is 14 residues long. V gave up 0 bases and J gave up 2 bases, with 8 bases separating them. Germline V CDR1 and CDR2: WNHNN, SYGVQD (reference sequence). CDR3 bases: TGCGCCAGCAGTGAGTCGTCGAGAGCCTACGAGCAGTACTTC. This translates into CASSESSRAYEQYF.

Only a few counts were recorded for this clone. The chain uses TRBV2 and TRBJ2-7; D possibly matches TRBD1 or TRBD2 (7 bases each). The germline gives CDR1 SNHLY, CDR2 FYNNEI. V was trimmed by 10 bases and J by 2 bases, leaving 18 bases between them. This CDR3 contains 14 residues. The DNA for the CDR3 is TGTGCCACCTCTCAGGGGGAGGGGACCTACGAGCAGTACTTC. This translates into CATSQGEGTYEQYF.

The rearrangement uses TRBV27 and TRBJ1-6; 9 bases align to TRBD1. The CDR3 is made up of 19 amino acids. The V gene end was trimmed by 6 bases and the J gene end by 0 bases; junction bases not matched to a gene: 12. CDR1 and CDR2 from the germline V gene are MNHEY and SMNVEV (reference sequence). Here the CDR3 DNA reads TGTGCCAGCAGAGAACAGGGGGCCCCGGGTGACTCCTATAATTCACCCCTCCACTTT. Translated: CASREQGAPGDSYNSPLHF.

V is TRBV5-4 and J is TRBJ1-2; D gene unclear. Germline V gives CDR1 SGHNT, CDR2 YYREEE (reference sequence). The CDR3 extends over 14 amino acids. V gave up 4 bases and J gave up 3 bases, with 13 bases separating them. CDR3 sequence: CASSIRGKHYGYTF. CDR3 sequence (DNA): TGTGCCAGCAGCATCCGGGGAAAGCACTATGGCTACACCTTC.

CDR3 protein: CASSQDRDSSYEQYF. In nucleotides, the CDR3 is TGCGCCAGCAGCCAAGATAGGGACAGCTCCTACGAGCAGTACTTC. The V and J genes are TRBV4-1 and TRBJ2-7; 7 bases align to TRBD1. Germline V gene sequence: CDR1 MGHRA, CDR2 YSYEKL. V gave up 0 bases and J gave up 0 bases; unmatched junction bases: 2. The CDR3 has 15 residues.

Details on this clone: The same CDR3 can be traced to other DNA sequences in this sample. The chain joins TRBV2 to TRBJ2-7; D unclear. Germline CDR1 reads SNHLY; CDR2 reads FYNNEI. Trimming shortened V by 6 bases and J by 2 bases, and 5 bases separated the two germline ends. The CDR3 is 11 amino acids. The CDR3 here is CASRLTYEQYF. The CDR3 DNA is TGTGCCAGCAGGCTCACCTACGAGCAGTACTTC.

This chain connects TRBV7-2 to TRBJ2-7; no firm D call. V was cut by 4 bases and J by 1 base, with 14 bases left in between. CDR3 length equals 15 residues. The germline V gene encodes CDR1 SGHTA and CDR2 FQGNSA. The CDR3 sequence: CASSWLEDPSYEQYF. The CDR3 DNA is TGTGCCAGCAGCTGGCTAGAGGACCCTTCCTACGAGCAGTACTTC.

The rearrangement links TRBV6-1 to TRBJ1-1; no clear D. With 0 bases removed from V and 5 bases from J, the gap between germline ends came to 22 bases. Germline CDR1 MNHNS, CDR2 SASEGT. CDR3 length equals 18 residues. The CDR3 here is CASSEALVGFKSGTEAFF. The CDR3 nucleotides read TGTGCCAGCAGTGAAGCGCTAGTGGGTTTTAAAAGTGGAACTGAAGCTTTCTTT.

A note on this clone: Other DNA sequences in this specimen translate into the identical CDR3. V is TRBV28 and J is TRBJ1-2; D is undetermined. Looked up from germline, CDR1 is MDHEN and CDR2 is SYDVKM. The CDR3 length is 12 residues. V was trimmed by 3 bases and J by 4 bases, leaving 6 bases between them. CDR3 coding DNA: TGTGCCAGCAGTTTTGAGGGCTATGGCTACACCTTC. Translated: CASSFEGYGYTF.

The chain combines TRBV19 with TRBJ1-5, with 7 bases that match TRBD1. The germline CDR1 and CDR2 sequences are LNHDA and SQIVND (reference sequence). The CDR3 has 17 residues. Unmatched junction bases numbered 10, after V lost 4 bases and J lost 1 base. CDR3 region: CASSTLNRGWSNQPQHF. The CDR3 DNA reads as TGTGCCAGTAGTACCCTTAACAGGGGATGGAGCAATCAGCCCCAGCATTTT.

The chain recombines TRBV4-1 with TRBJ1-4; tentatively, D is TRBD1 (5 bases). CDR1 is MGHRA and CDR2 is YSYEKL in the germline V gene. The CDR3 contains 16 residues. V was pared by 3 bases and J by 8 bases, with 19 bases between. For the CDR3, the DNA is TGCGCCAGCAGCCATGACAGTTCTATAGCTCGGGAAAAACTGTTTTTT. As protein: CASSHDSSIAREKLFF.

This clone has more than one count but fewer than ten. Here the CDR3 DNA reads TGTGCCAGCGGATTACTAGGGACAGGAGCTAACTATGGCTACACCTTC. Protein sequence: CASGLLGTGANYGYTF. The V gene is TRBV7-9, the J gene TRBJ1-2; 8 bases match TRBD1. Trimming removed 8 bases from V and 0 bases from J; junction bases left unmatched: 11. CDR3 size: 16 residues. CDR1 and CDR2 from the germline V gene are SEHNR and FQNEAQ (reference sequence).

The chain carries TRBV25-1 and TRBJ2-5, with D perhaps assigned TRBD1 or TRBD2 (5 bases each). V lost 2 bases and J 5 bases, leaving 21 bases between the germline ends. This CDR3 comprises 17 residues. Germline CDR1 is MGHDK and CDR2 is SYGVNS. The CDR3 DNA is TGTGCCAGCAGTGAACCGAAAGGGGTAGGGGACGGGGAGACCCAGTACTTC. This translates into CASSEPKGVGDGETQYF.

For this clone: The germline gene is not matched at one end of the junction; a read error may be the cause. The chain recombines TRBV4-1 with TRBJ2-2; tentatively, D is TRBD2 (7 bases). Germline values: CDR1 MGHRA, CDR2 YSYEKL. This CDR3 contains 17 residues. CDR3 nucleotide sequence: TGCGCCAGCAGCCAAGGGCCCGGGGGGCTGGGCACCGGGGAACTGTTTTTT. Protein: CASSQGPGGLGTGELFF.

As for this clone: The sample has other DNA sequences that encode this CDR3 too. The chain uses TRBV18 and TRBJ2-3, with a weak D call TRBD2 (6 bases). CDR3 length: 14 residues. Germline lookup yields CDR1 KGHSH and CDR2 LQKENI. The ends were cut back, 1 base at V and 2 bases at J, with 7 bases in the middle. The CDR3 loop is CASSPLAVTDTQYF. In nucleotides, the CDR3 is TGTGCCAGCTCACCACTAGCGGTCACAGATACGCAGTATTTT.

This clone is a singleton in its sample. The rearrangement joins TRBV28 to TRBJ1-1; 7 bases are a match to TRBD1. V was clipped by 7 bases and J by 5 bases; unmatched bases: 16. Germline lookup yields CDR1 MDHEN and CDR2 SYDVKM. There are 16 residues in the CDR3. Here the CDR3 DNA reads TGTGCCAGCACCGTTCTTCGGAAGGGGGCGGGAACTGAAGCTTTCTTT. Protein product: CASTVLRKGAGTEAFF. Combining the CDR3 with reference TRBV28 and TRBJ1-1 gives the whole variable domain DVKVTQSSRYLVKRTGEKVFLECVQDMDHENMFWYRQDPGLGLRLIYFSYDVKMKEKGDIPEGYSVSREKKERFSLILESASTNQTSMYLCASTVLRKGAGTEAFFGQGTRLTVV.